The 30 T cell receptor beta chains below all came from one sample that was sequenced in a study of blood T cell repertoires in COVID-19. Libraries were prepared by immunoSEQ multiplex PCR; TCRdb keeps only in-frame clonotypes and omits some of them. The data hold some 290,000 clones, with 85% to 90% observed a single time. The sample consisted of peripheral blood. The receptors here all came from a woman aged 30 to 39 with COVID-19, enrolled during active disease.

In regard to this clone: Because the CDR3's place on the DNA is in doubt, the DNA is left out and the CDR3 is given as listed by TCRdb. The chain combines TRBV21-1 with TRBJ2-7; TRBD2, the table's D call, lacks a check against the DNA. TRBV21-1 is an annotated pseudogene. The CDR3 is made up of 15 amino acids, end residues included. The CDR3 here is CASSKVASGSYEQYF.

A note on this clone: Other DNA sequences within the sample encode an identical CDR3. V gene TRBV13 combines with J gene TRBJ2-3; the D gene is possibly TRBD2 (6 bases). The ends were cut back, 4 bases at V and 0 bases at J, with 8 bases in the middle. The CDR3 is 14 residues long. The V gene's germline CDR1 is PRHDT and CDR2 FYEKMQ (reference sequence). In DNA form, the CDR3 reads TGTGCCAGCAGCTCGGGACTGAGCACAGATACGCAGTATTTT. This translates into CASSSGLSTDTQYF.

CDR3 nucleotides: TGCGCCAGCAGCCCAACCCGAGGGTCTTCCCGATCCGGAGATACGCAGTATTTT. Amino acids: CASSPTRGSSRSGDTQYF. This chain joins TRBV4-3 and TRBJ2-3, with D possibly TRBD2 on 5 matching bases. Germline V CDR1 and CDR2: LGHNA, YSLEER. Trimming cost V 4 bases and J 5 bases, with 25 bases left between them. The CDR3 extends over 18 amino acids.

This rearrangement joins TRBV19 to TRBJ1-3, with D perhaps TRBD1 (6 bases). CDR3 length: 17 amino acids. Germline V gene data show CDR1 as LNHDA and CDR2 as SQIVND (reference sequence). The V end was cut by 3 bases, the J end by 5 bases, with 20 bases between. In DNA, the CDR3 is TGTGCCAGTAGTATGACAGGACGCTCCATAACCCGAAACACCATATATTTT. This codes for CASSMTGRSITRNTIYF.

This clone was found once. The chain is built from TRBV3-1 (or the pseudogene TRBV3-2) and TRBJ2-7; D is perhaps TRBD1 (6 bases). V was pared by 0 bases and J by 2 bases, with 14 bases between. The length of the CDR3 is 16 residues. Looked up from germline, CDR1 is LGHDT and CDR2 is YNNKEL (reference sequence). CDR3 coding DNA: TGTGCCAGCAGCCAAGAAGAGTGGGACACCCCCTACGAGCAGTACTTC. Translation gives CASSQEEWDTPYEQYF.

This rearrangement joins TRBV11-3 to TRBJ2-3; 7 nucleotides match TRBD1. Germline V gene sequence: CDR1 SGHNT, CDR2 YENEEA. The ends lost 5 bases at V and 2 bases at J; junction bases unmatched: 7. CDR3 size: 15 residues. DNA of the CDR3: TGTGCCAGCAGCCTCCGGGACAGCAACACAGATACGCAGTATTTT. This sequence encodes CASSLRDSNTDTQYF. The full variable domain, completed using reference TRBV11-3 and TRBJ2-3, is EAGVVQSPRYKIIEKKQPVAFWCNPISGHNTLYWYLQNLGQGPELLIRYENEEAVDDSQLPKDRFSAERLKGVDSTLKIQPAELGDSAVYLCASSLRDSNTDTQYFGPGTRLTVL.

The chain employs TRBV30 and TRBJ1-2; a possible D gene is TRBD1 (5 bases). The V gene's germline CDR1 is GTSNPN and CDR2 SVGIG (reference sequence). This CDR3 is built from 16 residues. Deletions cut 2 bases from V and 5 bases from J, with 21 bases between. The CDR3 nucleotides read TGTGCCTGGAGTCCTCAAATCCCGGCCCGGGGGTATGGCTACACCTTC. Translation gives CAWSPQIPARGYGYTF.

This clone was seen only once. The chain couples TRBV4-1 to TRBJ2-7; maybe TRBD1 (5 bases). The V end lost 0 bases, the J end lost 4 bases, and 7 bases lay between the germline ends. The CDR3 spans 13 residues. Germline CDR1 and CDR2: MGHRA and YSYEKL. The CDR3 spells CASSQDYRYEQYF. Here the CDR3 DNA reads TGCGCCAGCAGCCAAGATTACAGGTACGAGCAGTACTTC.

The CDR3 bases are TGTGCCAGCAGCGTCCAGAACACAGATACGCAGTATTTT. Its translation is CASSVQNTDTQYF. V is TRBV9 and J is TRBJ2-3; D gene unclear. V was cut by 2 bases and J by 2 bases, with 6 bases left in between. Germline loops: CDR1 SGDLS, CDR2 YYNGEE. This CDR3 contains 13 residues.

About this clone: Other DNA sequences of this sample code for an identical CDR3. This chain joins TRBV6-1 and TRBJ1-5; D is unresolved. CDR3 length: 14 amino acids. Germline CDR1 is MNHNS and CDR2 is SASEGT. The V end lost 3 bases, the J end lost 1 base, and 7 bases lay between the germline ends. CDR3 loop: CASSEGSSNQPQHF. DNA of the CDR3: TGTGCCAGCAGTGAGGGCTCGAGCAATCAGCCCCAGCATTTT.

The chain recombines TRBV30 with TRBJ2-3; 14 nucleotides match TRBD2. Germline CDR1 is GTSNPN and CDR2 is SVGIG (reference sequence). This CDR3 has 14 amino acids. The ends lost 8 bases at V and 5 bases at J; junction bases unmatched: 6. The DNA of the CDR3 is TGTGCCCTCGGGACTAGCGGGAGTATAGATACGCAGTATTTT. Its protein product is CALGTSGSIDTQYF.

The chain links TRBV27 to TRBJ1-5; no definite D call. CDR3 length equals 16 residues. Germline loops: CDR1 MNHEY, CDR2 SMNVEV (reference sequence). Trimming cost V 0 bases and J 2 bases, with 11 bases left between them. The CDR3 is CASSLSMVGGNQPQHF. In DNA, the CDR3 is TGTGCCAGCAGTTTATCGATGGTGGGAGGCAATCAGCCCCAGCATTTT.

The chain uses TRBV6-6 and TRBJ2-2; 7 bases agree with TRBD1. This CDR3 contains 14 residues. Germline assignment: CDR1 MNHNY and CDR2 SVGAGI (reference sequence). V lost 5 bases, J lost 10 bases, and 10 bases stayed unmatched. Here the CDR3 DNA reads TGTGCCAGCAGTCCAAAAGGGGGCTTCGAGGAGCTGTTTTTT. Protein product: CASSPKGGFEELFF.

The V and J genes are TRBV28 and TRBJ1-5; D might be TRBD1 (6 bases). Trimming removed 3 bases from V and 5 bases from J, with 20 bases in between. The CDR3 runs to 17 residues. CDR1 and CDR2 (germline): MDHEN, SYDVKM. Here the CDR3 DNA reads TGTGCCAGCAGTTTGAGCGCCACAGGGCTGGGAGATCAGCCCCAGCATTTT. Translating gives CASSLSATGLGDQPQHF.

The CDR3 nucleotides read TGTGCCAGCAGCTTATCAGGGGCCATTAACACCGGGGAGCTGTTTTTT. This encodes CASSLSGAINTGELFF. The chain joins TRBV7-3 to TRBJ2-2; a possible D gene is TRBD1 (6 bases). Trimming took 2 bases from V and 2 from J, leaving 12 bases between them. Germline V gives CDR1 SGHTA, CDR2 FQGTGA. This CDR3 is 16 amino acids long.

The rearrangement links TRBV11-2 to TRBJ1-5, with D perhaps TRBD1 (5 bases). The CDR3 sequence is 16 residues long. V lost 3 bases and J lost 2, with 14 bases in between. Germline assignment: CDR1 SGHAT and CDR2 FQNNGV. The CDR3, as DNA: TGTGCCAGCAGCTTGGGGCTTCGAGCCGGCAATCAGCCCCAGCATTTT. It is translated as CASSLGLRAGNQPQHF.

The V and J genes are TRBV27 and TRBJ1-3; D ambiguous. Looked up from germline, CDR1 is MNHEY and CDR2 is SMNVEV (reference sequence). The CDR3 extends over 13 amino acids. The V end lost 3 bases, the J end lost 3 bases, and 6 bases lay between the germline ends. CDR3 DNA: TGTGCCAGCAGTTTCTCGGTTGGAAACACCATATATTTT. Amino acids: CASSFSVGNTIYF.

V usage is TRBV11-2 and J usage is TRBJ1-4; 7 nucleotides line up with TRBD1. Germline V gene data show CDR1 as SGHAT and CDR2 as FQNNGV. V was clipped by 4 bases and J by 4 bases; unmatched bases: 3. The CDR3 totals 14 residues. Here the CDR3 DNA reads TGTGCCAGCAGCTCCAGACAGGGTAATGAAAAACTGTTTTTT. It specifies CASSSRQGNEKLFF.

V and J are TRBV6-6 and TRBJ1-6; 9 bases match TRBD1. Germline V CDR1 and CDR2: MNHNY, SVGAGI (reference sequence). The CDR3 consists of 14 residues. Germline trimming cut 7 bases from V and 7 bases from J; bases unmatched to any gene: 5. The CDR3: CASTTGGQNSPLHF. The CDR3 nucleotides read TGTGCCAGCACGACAGGGGGTCAGAATTCACCCCTCCACTTT.

The V gene is TRBV11-2, the J gene TRBJ2-4, with D possibly matching TRBD1 (5 bases). From germline, CDR1 is SGHAT and CDR2 FQNNGV. The CDR3 is made up of 14 amino acids. V was cut by 6 bases and J by 5 bases, with 14 bases left in between. The CDR3 is CASRTRDLENIQYF. CDR3 nucleotides: TGTGCCAGCAGAACCAGGGATTTGGAAAACATTCAGTACTTC. The variable domain in full, with the rest retrieved from reference TRBV11-2 and TRBJ2-4, is EAGVAQSPRYKIIEKRQSVAFWCNPISGHATLYWYQQILGQGPKLLIQFQNNGVVDDSQLPKDRFSAERLKGVDSTLKIQPAKLEDSAVYLCASRTRDLENIQYFGAGTRLSVL.

V usage is TRBV12-3 or TRBV12-4 and J usage is TRBJ1-2; 10 bases map to TRBD1. This CDR3 region has 13 residues. V trimming: 8 bases; J trimming: 4 bases; junction bases outside the gene matches: 4. The CDR3 loop reads CASGDRGSYGYTF. The CDR3 DNA reads as TGTGCCAGCGGGGACAGGGGTAGCTATGGCTACACCTTC.

The rearrangement uses TRBV4-1 and TRBJ1-4, with unresolved D. This CDR3 is built from 16 residues. V was trimmed by 2 bases and J by 7 bases, leaving 17 bases between them. Per germline, CDR1 MGHRA and CDR2 YSYEKL. In DNA form, the CDR3 reads TGCGCCAGCAGCCAATTCTTGAGTTCGAATCCTGAAAAACTGTTTTTT. It codes for CASSQFLSSNPEKLFF.

J is TRBJ1-6 and V is TRBV7-9; 10 bases are shared with TRBD1. The CDR3 has 13 amino acids. In germline, CDR1 is SEHNR, CDR2 FQNEAQ (reference sequence). Trimming took 11 bases from V and 7 from J; bases not matched to a gene: 5. The CDR3 bases are TGTGCCGGGGGGACAGGGGACAATTCACCCCTCCACTTT. Amino acids: CAGGTGDNSPLHF.

The chain is built from TRBV18 and TRBJ2-1; 11 nucleotides match TRBD2. The trim removed 3 bases at V and 7 bases at J, leaving 11 bases unmatched. The CDR3 has 17 residues. The germline V gene encodes CDR1 KGHSH and CDR2 LQKENI. Here the CDR3 DNA reads TGTGCCAGCTCACCCTTTACCGGGACTAGCGGACAAAATGAGCAGTTCTTC. It yields the protein CASSPFTGTSGQNEQFF.

The rearrangement uses TRBV10-3 and TRBJ2-7, with 7 bases that match TRBD1. The junction had 4 bases not matched to a gene; V was cut back by 8 bases and J by 6 bases. CDR1 and CDR2 from the germline V gene are ENHRY and SYGVKD. This CDR3 region has 11 residues. CDR3 nucleotide sequence: TGTGCCATCGGACAGGTTTCCGAGCAGTACTTC. It yields the protein CAIGQVSEQYF.

V is TRBV7-2 and J is TRBJ2-2, with 7 bases that match TRBD2. There are 18 residues in the CDR3. V shed 0 bases and J 1 base; nucleotides not matched to a gene: 8. Germline V gene lookup returns CDR1 SGHTA and CDR2 FQGNSA. CDR3 coding DNA: TGTGCCAGCAGCTTAGCGCGTGTAGCGGGCCTGAACACCGGGGAGCTGTTTTTT. It specifies CASSLARVAGLNTGELFF.

The gene calls are TRBV29-1 and TRBJ1-2; no firm D call. Germline loops: CDR1 SQVTM, CDR2 ANQGSEA. The CDR3 runs to 16 residues. The ends were cut back, 2 bases at V and 4 bases at J, with 20 bases in the middle. For the CDR3, the DNA is TGCAGCGTTGAATCCCGAACTGCACCCGGGGTCTATGGCTACACCTTC. This translates into CSVESRTAPGVYGYTF.

The rearrangement uses TRBV4-1 and TRBJ2-1, with TRBD2 identical over 12 bases. After removal of 0 bases from V and 9 bases from J, the junction contained 9 bases not matched to a gene. This CDR3 comprises 17 residues. Per the germline V gene, CDR1 is MGHRA and CDR2 is YSYEKL. This CDR3 reads CASSQDLPSGRAGEQFF. DNA for the CDR3: TGCGCCAGCAGCCAAGATCTCCCTAGCGGGAGGGCCGGTGAGCAGTTCTTC.

There are a few counts of this clone. This chain uses TRBV5-1 with TRBJ2-7, with unresolved D. The CDR3 runs to 15 residues. Trimming left V 4 bases short and J 5 bases short, with 19 bases between. CDR1 is SGHRS and CDR2 is YFSETQ in the germline V gene. CDR3 sequence (DNA): TGCGCCAGCAGCCCGATGCCGGGTAAAGCTGACGAGCAGTACTTC. Amino acids: CASSPMPGKADEQYF.

The V gene is TRBV19, the J gene TRBJ2-1, with 7 bases aligning to TRBD2. The germline V gene has CDR1 LNHDA and CDR2 SQIVND (reference sequence). This CDR3 is 15 amino acids long. The J segment lost 0 bases and the V segment lost 4 bases, leaving 3 bases of the junction unmatched. The CDR3 loop reads CASSTRENSYNEQFF. DNA of the CDR3: TGTGCCAGTAGTACGCGGGAGAACTCCTACAATGAGCAGTTCTTC.